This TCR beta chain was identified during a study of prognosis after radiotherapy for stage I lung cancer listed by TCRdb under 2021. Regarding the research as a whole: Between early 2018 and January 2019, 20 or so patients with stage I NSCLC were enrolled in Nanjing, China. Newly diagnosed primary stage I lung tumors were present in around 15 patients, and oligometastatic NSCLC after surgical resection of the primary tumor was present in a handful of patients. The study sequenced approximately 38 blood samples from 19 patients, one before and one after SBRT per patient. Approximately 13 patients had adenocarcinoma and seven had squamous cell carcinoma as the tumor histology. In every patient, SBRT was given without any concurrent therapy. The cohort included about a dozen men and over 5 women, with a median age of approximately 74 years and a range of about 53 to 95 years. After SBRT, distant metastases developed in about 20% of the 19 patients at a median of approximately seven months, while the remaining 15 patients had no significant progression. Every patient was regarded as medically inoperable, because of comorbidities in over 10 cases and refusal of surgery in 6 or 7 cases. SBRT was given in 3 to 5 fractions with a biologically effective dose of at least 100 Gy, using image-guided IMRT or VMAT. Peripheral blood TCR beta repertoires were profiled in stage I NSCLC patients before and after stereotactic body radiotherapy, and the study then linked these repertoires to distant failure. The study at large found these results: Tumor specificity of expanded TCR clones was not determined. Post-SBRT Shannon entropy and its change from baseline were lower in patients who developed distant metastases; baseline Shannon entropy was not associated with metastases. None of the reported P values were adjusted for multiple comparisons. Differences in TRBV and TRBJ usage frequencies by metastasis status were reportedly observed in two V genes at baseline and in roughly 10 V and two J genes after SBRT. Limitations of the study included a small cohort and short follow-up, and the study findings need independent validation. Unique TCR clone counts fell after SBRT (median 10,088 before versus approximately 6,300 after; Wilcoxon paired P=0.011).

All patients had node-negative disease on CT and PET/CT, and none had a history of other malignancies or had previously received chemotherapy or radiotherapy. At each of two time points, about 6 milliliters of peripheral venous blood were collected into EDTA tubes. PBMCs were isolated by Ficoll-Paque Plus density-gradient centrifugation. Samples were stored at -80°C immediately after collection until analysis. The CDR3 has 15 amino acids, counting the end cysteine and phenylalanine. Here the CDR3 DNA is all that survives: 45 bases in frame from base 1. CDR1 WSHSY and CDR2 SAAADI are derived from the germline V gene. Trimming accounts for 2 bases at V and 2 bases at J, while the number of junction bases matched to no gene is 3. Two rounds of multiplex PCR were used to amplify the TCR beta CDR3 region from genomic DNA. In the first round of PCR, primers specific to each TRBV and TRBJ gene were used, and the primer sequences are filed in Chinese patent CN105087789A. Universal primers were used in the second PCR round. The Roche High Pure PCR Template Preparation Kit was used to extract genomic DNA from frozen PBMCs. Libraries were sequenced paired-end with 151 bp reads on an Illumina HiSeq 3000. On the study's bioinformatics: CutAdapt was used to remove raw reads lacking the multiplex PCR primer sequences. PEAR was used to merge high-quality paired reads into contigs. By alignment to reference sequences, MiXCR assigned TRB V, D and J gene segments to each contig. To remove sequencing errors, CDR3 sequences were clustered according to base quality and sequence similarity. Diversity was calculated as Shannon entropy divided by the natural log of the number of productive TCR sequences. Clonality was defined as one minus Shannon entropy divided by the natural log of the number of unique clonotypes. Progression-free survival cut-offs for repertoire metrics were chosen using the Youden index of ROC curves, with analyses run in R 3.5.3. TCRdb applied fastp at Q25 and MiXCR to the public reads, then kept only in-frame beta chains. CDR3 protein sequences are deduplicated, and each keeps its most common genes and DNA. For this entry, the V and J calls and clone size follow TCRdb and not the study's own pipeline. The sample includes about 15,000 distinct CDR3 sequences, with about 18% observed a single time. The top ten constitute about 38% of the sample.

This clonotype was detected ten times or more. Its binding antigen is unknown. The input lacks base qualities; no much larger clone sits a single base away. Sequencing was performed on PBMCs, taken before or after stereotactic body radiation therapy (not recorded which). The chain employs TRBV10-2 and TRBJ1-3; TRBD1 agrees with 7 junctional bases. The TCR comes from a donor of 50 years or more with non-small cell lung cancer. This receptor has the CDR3 CASSEATGAGNTIYF. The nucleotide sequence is TGCGCCAGCAGTGAGGCAACAGGGGCTGGAAACACCATATATTTT.